Listed below are T cell receptor beta chains from one sample, sequenced in a study of PD-L1 blockade in urothelial cancer. The protocol was immunoSEQ multiplex PCR, while the TCRdb copy is restricted to in-frame clones and leaves out a portion. The sample shows more than 60,000 clones, 88% of them seen only once. The sample was PBMCs, taken around atezolizumab (anti-PD-L1) treatment. The receptors were gathered from a man aged 55 to 70 with urothelial cancer. The conserved cysteine and the conserved F or W are not part of the CDR3 here. Each record gives: D gene, clone size, V gene, J gene, CDR3 protein. D genes are given only for firm matches. A clone size is listed for some rows: how often the clone was seen (once, few, many), or a class if it is expanded.

d_gene: -; abundance: once; v_gene: TRBV27; j_gene: TRBJ2-7; CDR3aa: ASSFGRGGYEQY
d_gene: -; abundance: -; v_gene: TRBV5-1; j_gene: TRBJ1-1; CDR3aa: ASCLGSVSAEAF
d_gene: -; abundance: -; v_gene: TRBV10-2; j_gene: TRBJ1-1; CDR3aa: ASSDFADNTEAF
d_gene: TRBD2; abundance: -; v_gene: TRBV28; j_gene: TRBJ2-7; CDR3aa: ASSSAGSGRHYEQY
d_gene: TRBD2; abundance: -; v_gene: TRBV2; j_gene: TRBJ2-3; CDR3aa: ASISPGGAVMTDTQY
d_gene: -; abundance: once; v_gene: TRBV29-1; j_gene: TRBJ1-1; CDR3aa: SVEDSTSAGAF
d_gene: -; abundance: -; v_gene: TRBV6-5; j_gene: TRBJ2-7; CDR3aa: ASIDRHHYEQY
d_gene: -; abundance: -; v_gene: TRBV9; j_gene: TRBJ1-2; CDR3aa: ASSVVSLDYGYT
d_gene: TRBD2; abundance: -; v_gene: TRBV6-6; j_gene: TRBJ2-2; CDR3aa: ASTQSGRGTGELF
d_gene: TRBD1; abundance: -; v_gene: TRBV30; j_gene: TRBJ2-4; CDR3aa: AWDGQGQNIQY
d_gene: TRBD1; abundance: -; v_gene: TRBV7-9; j_gene: TRBJ1-5; CDR3aa: ASSSTGTDNQPQH
d_gene: TRBD1; abundance: -; v_gene: TRBV30; j_gene: TRBJ1-2; CDR3aa: AWSVGGTGPLYGYT
d_gene: -; abundance: -; v_gene: TRBV5-1; j_gene: TRBJ1-2; CDR3aa: ASSQEQGSYGYT
d_gene: TRBD2; abundance: -; v_gene: TRBV19; j_gene: TRBJ2-2; CDR3aa: ASSTSGGPTGELF
d_gene: TRBD2; abundance: -; v_gene: TRBV7-8; j_gene: TRBJ2-2; CDR3aa: ASSSLAGAYTGELF
d_gene: TRBD2; abundance: -; v_gene: TRBV19; j_gene: TRBJ2-3; CDR3aa: ASSIAHGTSGRRTDTQY
d_gene: -; abundance: -; v_gene: TRBV15; j_gene: TRBJ1-4; CDR3aa: ATSREATGGNEKLF
d_gene: TRBD1; abundance: few; v_gene: TRBV5-1; j_gene: TRBJ2-7; CDR3aa: ASTGTGNEQY
d_gene: TRBD2; abundance: -; v_gene: TRBV2; j_gene: TRBJ2-7; CDR3aa: ASSVGTSREQY
d_gene: TRBD2; abundance: -; v_gene: TRBV14; j_gene: TRBJ2-3; CDR3aa: ASSLSGSADTQY
d_gene: TRBD1; abundance: -; v_gene: TRBV19; j_gene: TRBJ1-1; CDR3aa: ASSGPGQKNTEAF
d_gene: TRBD1; abundance: -; v_gene: TRBV9; j_gene: TRBJ2-7; CDR3aa: ASSAGTGGFYEQY
d_gene: TRBD2; abundance: -; v_gene: TRBV30; j_gene: TRBJ2-5; CDR3aa: AWSAGLAVPTQY
d_gene: -; abundance: -; v_gene: TRBV4-3; j_gene: TRBJ2-7; CDR3aa: ASSQVAGLVGEQY
d_gene: -; abundance: -; v_gene: TRBV6-1; j_gene: TRBJ2-1; CDR3aa: ASSDRGSSYNEQF
d_gene: -; abundance: -; v_gene: TRBV4-2; j_gene: TRBJ1-1; CDR3aa: ASSQWHEGGTEAF
d_gene: TRBD1; abundance: few; v_gene: TRBV5-1; j_gene: TRBJ1-5; CDR3aa: ASSSTGGGNQPQH
d_gene: -; abundance: -; v_gene: TRBV6-6; j_gene: TRBJ1-5; CDR3aa: ASSYGGKYQPQH
d_gene: -; abundance: -; v_gene: TRBV6-5; j_gene: TRBJ1-1; CDR3aa: ASSYSNQGKTEAF
d_gene: TRBD1; abundance: -; v_gene: TRBV19; j_gene: TRBJ1-1; CDR3aa: APPGQGMNTEAF
d_gene: -; abundance: -; v_gene: TRBV6-5; j_gene: TRBJ1-5; CDR3aa: ASSFGQGANQPQH
d_gene: TRBD2; abundance: once; v_gene: TRBV5-6; j_gene: TRBJ2-1; CDR3aa: ASSSGTRGPSYNEQF
d_gene: -; abundance: -; v_gene: TRBV6-6; j_gene: TRBJ1-1; CDR3aa: ASSYPVNLNTEAF
d_gene: -; abundance: -; v_gene: TRBV5-4; j_gene: TRBJ1-1; CDR3aa: ASSLERGGRPEAF
d_gene: TRBD2; abundance: -; v_gene: TRBV5-1; j_gene: TRBJ2-1; CDR3aa: ASSSTQPGTRRYNEQF
d_gene: TRBD2; abundance: -; v_gene: TRBV13; j_gene: TRBJ2-3; CDR3aa: ASSTRGATDTQY
d_gene: TRBD2; abundance: -; v_gene: TRBV7-3; j_gene: TRBJ2-1; CDR3aa: ASSTGLGNNNEQF
d_gene: TRBD1; abundance: -; v_gene: TRBV5-5; j_gene: TRBJ1-1; CDR3aa: ASKDRLNTEAF
d_gene: -; abundance: -; v_gene: TRBV28; j_gene: TRBJ2-7; CDR3aa: ASRGASRDYEQY
d_gene: TRBD2; abundance: -; v_gene: TRBV4-3; j_gene: TRBJ2-7; CDR3aa: ASSLTSGRVHEQY